The 2 T cell receptor beta chains below come from one sample, sequenced in a study of T cells after yellow fever vaccination. TCRdb itself ran the 5' RACE reads through MiXCR, one entry per CDR3 protein. Counted here are 310,000 or so distinct CDR3 sequences, about 6.6% occurring once; the ten biggest clones make up roughly a sixth. The sample was PBMCs, taken about 41 days after the first yellow fever vaccination. The receptors stem from a man between 18 and 29 years old who received the YFV17D yellow fever vaccine.

This clonotype was counted at least ten times. DNA of the CDR3: TGTGCCAGCAGCCAAGATTTGGGACAGGGGGCGAGAATTTCCTACGAGCAGTACTTC. Translating it yields CASSQDLGQGARISYEQYF. This chain joins TRBV4-2 and TRBJ2-7; TRBD1 agrees at 12 bases. Per germline, CDR1 LGHNA and CDR2 YNFKEQ. V lost 0 bases, J lost 1 base, and 10 bases stayed unmatched. The CDR3 totals 19 residues.

This clonotype was seen a handful of times. V and J are TRBV9 and TRBJ2-5, with 7 positions matching TRBD2. This CDR3 has 16 residues. The germline gives CDR1 SGDLS, CDR2 YYNGEE. The V gene end was trimmed by 0 bases and the J gene end by 4 bases; junction bases not matched to a gene: 9. CDR3 loop: CASSVDAGVRPETQYF. CDR3 nucleotides: TGTGCCAGCAGCGTAGACGCGGGGGTCCGGCCAGAGACCCAGTACTTC.